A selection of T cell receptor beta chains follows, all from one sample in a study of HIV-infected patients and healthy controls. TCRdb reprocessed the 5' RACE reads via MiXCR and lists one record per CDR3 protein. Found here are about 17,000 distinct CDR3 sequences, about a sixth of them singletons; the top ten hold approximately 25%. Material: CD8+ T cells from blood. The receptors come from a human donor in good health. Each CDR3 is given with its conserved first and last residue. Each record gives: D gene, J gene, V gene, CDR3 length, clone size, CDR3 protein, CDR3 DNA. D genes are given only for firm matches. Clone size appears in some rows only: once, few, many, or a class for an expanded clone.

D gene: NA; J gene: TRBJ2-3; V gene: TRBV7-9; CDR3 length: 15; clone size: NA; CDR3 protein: CASSPPGVRTDTQYF; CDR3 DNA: TGTGCCAGCAGCCCGCCAGGGGTCCGGACAGATACGCAGTATTTT
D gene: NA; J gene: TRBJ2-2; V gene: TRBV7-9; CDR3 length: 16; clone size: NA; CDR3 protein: CASSTGSGVNTGELFF; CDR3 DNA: TGTGCCAGCAGCACGGGGTCGGGGGTTAACACCGGGGAGCTGTTTTTT
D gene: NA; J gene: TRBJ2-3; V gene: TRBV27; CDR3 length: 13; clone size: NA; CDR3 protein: CASIGLAPDTQYF; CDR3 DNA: TGTGCCAGCATTGGGCTAGCTCCAGATACGCAGTATTTT
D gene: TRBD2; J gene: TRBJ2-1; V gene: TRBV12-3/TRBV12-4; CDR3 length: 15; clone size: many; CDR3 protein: CASSQGSGRYNEQFF; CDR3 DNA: TGTGCCAGCAGTCAAGGTAGCGGGAGATACAATGAGCAGTTCTTC
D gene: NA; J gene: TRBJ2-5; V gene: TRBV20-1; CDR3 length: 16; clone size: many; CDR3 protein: CSARRGGGGDQETQYF; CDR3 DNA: TGCAGTGCTAGAAGGGGAGGGGGGGGAGATCAAGAGACCCAGTACTTC
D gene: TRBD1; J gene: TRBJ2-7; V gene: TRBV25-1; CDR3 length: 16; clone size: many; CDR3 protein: CASSGTGTEPSYEQYF; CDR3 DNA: TGTGCCAGCAGTGGCACCGGGACAGAGCCCTCGTACGAGCAGTACTTC
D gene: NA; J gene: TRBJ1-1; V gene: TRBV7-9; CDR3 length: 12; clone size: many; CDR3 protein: CATRGPDAEAFF; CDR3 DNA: TGTGCCACCCGAGGACCTGACGCTGAAGCTTTCTTT
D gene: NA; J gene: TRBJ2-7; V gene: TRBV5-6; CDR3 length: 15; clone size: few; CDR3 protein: CASSLSWVNVYEQYF; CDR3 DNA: TGTGCCAGCAGCTTGTCCTGGGTTAACGTCTACGAGCAGTACTTC
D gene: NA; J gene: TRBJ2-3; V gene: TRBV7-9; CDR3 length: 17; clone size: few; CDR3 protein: CASSLMESRLWTDTQYF; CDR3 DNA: TGTGCCAGCAGCTTAATGGAAAGCCGGCTTTGGACAGATACGCAGTATTTT
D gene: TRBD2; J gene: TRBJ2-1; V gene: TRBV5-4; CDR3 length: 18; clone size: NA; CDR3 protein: CASSLAGLAGPTYNEQFF; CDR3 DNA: TGTGCCAGCAGCTTGGCGGGGCTAGCGGGCCCCACCTACAATGAGCAGTTCTTC
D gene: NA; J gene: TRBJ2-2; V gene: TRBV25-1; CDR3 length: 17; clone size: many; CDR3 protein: CASSEPLPGTNTGELFF; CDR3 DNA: TGTGCCAGCAGTGAACCCCTTCCGGGGACGAACACCGGGGAGCTGTTTTTT
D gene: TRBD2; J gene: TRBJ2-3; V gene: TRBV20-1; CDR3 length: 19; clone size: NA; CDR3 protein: CSARALIGTSGLNTDTQYF; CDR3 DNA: TGCAGTGCTCGGGCCTTAATCGGGACTAGCGGATTAAACACAGATACGCAGTATTTT
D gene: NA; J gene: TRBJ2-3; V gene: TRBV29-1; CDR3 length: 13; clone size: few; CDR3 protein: CSCVGGERDTQYF; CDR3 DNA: TGCAGCTGCGTGGGCGGGGAGCGGGATACGCAGTATTTT
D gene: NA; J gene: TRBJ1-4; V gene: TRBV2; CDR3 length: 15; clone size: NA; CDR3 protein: CASGRGGGPNEKLFF; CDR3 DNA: TGTGCCAGCGGGCGTGGCGGGGGGCCTAATGAAAAACTGTTTTTT
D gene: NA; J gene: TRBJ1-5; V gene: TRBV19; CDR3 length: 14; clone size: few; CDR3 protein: CATAYGLSNQPQHF; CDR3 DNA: TGTGCCACCGCTTACGGACTTAGCAATCAGCCCCAGCATTTT
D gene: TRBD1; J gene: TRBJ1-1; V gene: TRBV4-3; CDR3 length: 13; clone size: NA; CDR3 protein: CASSPGTGWFAFF; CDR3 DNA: TGCGCCAGCAGCCCAGGGACAGGGTGGTTCGCTTTCTTT
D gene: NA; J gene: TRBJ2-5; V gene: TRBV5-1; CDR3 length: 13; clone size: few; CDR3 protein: CASSLSTGETQYF; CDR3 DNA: TGCGCCAGCAGCTTGTCGACCGGGGAGACCCAGTACTTC
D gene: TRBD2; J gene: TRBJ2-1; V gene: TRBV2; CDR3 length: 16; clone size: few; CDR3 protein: CASSEAQAGGHNEQFF; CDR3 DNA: TGTGCCAGCAGTGAAGCGCAAGCGGGGGGCCACAATGAGCAGTTCTTC
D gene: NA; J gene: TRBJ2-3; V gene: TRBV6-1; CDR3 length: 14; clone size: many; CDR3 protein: CASNWAGRTDTQYF; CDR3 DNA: TGTGCCAGCAATTGGGCGGGCCGCACAGATACGCAGTATTTT
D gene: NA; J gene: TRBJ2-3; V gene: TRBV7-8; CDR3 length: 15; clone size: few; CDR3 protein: CASSLDSMTTDTQYF; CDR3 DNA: TGTGCCAGCAGCTTAGACTCTATGACCACAGATACGCAGTATTTT